A selection of T cell receptor beta chains follows, all from one sample in a study of response to subunit inactivated influenza vaccine. TCRdb recomputed calls from the RT-PCR reads with MiXCR, one row per CDR3 protein. The table shows 500,000 to 600,000 distinct CDR3 sequences, with over 10% occurring only once. The sample consisted of PBMCs from blood, taken roughly 45 days after vaccination. These receptor sequences come from a man aged 50 or older who received an inactivated influenza vaccine. Both conserved end residues are part of each CDR3. The order of the fields is clone size, J gene, V gene, D gene, CDR3 protein, CDR3 DNA. The D gene is left open where the match is weak. Clone size, where shown, is once, few, many, or a class for clones that have expanded.

clone size: many; J gene: TRBJ1-5; V gene: TRBV6-1; D gene: .; CDR3 protein: CACRSGVGQPQHF; CDR3 DNA: TGTGCCTGTCGGTCTGGCGTTGGTCAGCCCCAGCATTTT
clone size: many; J gene: TRBJ2-2; V gene: TRBV5-6; D gene: TRBD1; CDR3 protein: CASSLGTATGELFF; CDR3 DNA: TGTGCCAGCAGCCTGGGGACAGCCACCGGGGAGCTGTTTTTT
clone size: .; J gene: TRBJ2-3; V gene: TRBV6-2/TRBV6-3; D gene: .; CDR3 protein: CASSTGKSTDTQYF; CDR3 DNA: TGTGCCAGCAGTACAGGGAAGAGCACAGATACGCAGTATTTT
clone size: few; J gene: TRBJ2-2; V gene: TRBV11-2; D gene: .; CDR3 protein: CASSLGAPGLLNTGELFF; CDR3 DNA: TGTGCCAGCAGCTTAGGGGCTCCAGGTCTTCTGAACACCGGGGAGCTGTTTTTT
clone size: .; J gene: TRBJ2-2; V gene: TRBV28; D gene: TRBD2; CDR3 protein: CASRGYGTSGSTGELFF; CDR3 DNA: TGTGCCAGCAGAGGGTACGGGACTAGCGGTAGCACCGGGGAGCTGTTTTTT
clone size: few; J gene: TRBJ2-5; V gene: TRBV20-1; D gene: .; CDR3 protein: CSARALMGITTMETQYF; CDR3 DNA: TGCAGTGCTAGAGCCCTGATGGGAATTACGACAATGGAGACCCAGTACTTC
clone size: few; J gene: TRBJ2-5; V gene: TRBV6-1; D gene: TRBD2; CDR3 protein: CASIEAGGGETQYF; CDR3 DNA: TGTGCCAGCATTGAAGCGGGAGGAGGGGAGACCCAGTACTTC
clone size: .; J gene: TRBJ2-1; V gene: TRBV20-1; D gene: TRBD1; CDR3 protein: CSARDGTGRQRYLRDEQFF; CDR3 DNA: TGCAGTGCTAGAGATGGGACAGGGAGACAGCGGTACCTACGGGATGAGCAGTTCTTC
clone size: many; J gene: TRBJ2-7; V gene: TRBV4-2; D gene: .; CDR3 protein: CASSQDPSASYEQYF; CDR3 DNA: TGTGCCAGCAGCCAAGATCCCAGTGCATCCTACGAGCAGTACTTC
clone size: .; J gene: TRBJ2-7; V gene: TRBV14; D gene: TRBD2; CDR3 protein: CASSPLAGLAGYEQYF; CDR3 DNA: TGTGCCAGCAGCCCCTTGGCCGGTCTAGCGGGGTACGAGCAGTACTTC
clone size: few; J gene: TRBJ2-4; V gene: TRBV20-1; D gene: .; CDR3 protein: CSALDAGNIQYF; CDR3 DNA: TGCAGTGCCCTAGATGCGGGAAACATTCAGTACTTC
clone size: few; J gene: TRBJ2-7; V gene: TRBV3-1; D gene: TRBD2; CDR3 protein: CASSQRTSGANYEQYF; CDR3 DNA: TGTGCCAGCAGCCAACGGACTAGCGGCGCAAATTACGAGCAGTACTTC
clone size: .; J gene: TRBJ1-4; V gene: TRBV7-2; D gene: .; CDR3 protein: CASSLNRDNEKLFF; CDR3 DNA: TGTGCCAGCAGCTTAAACAGGGACAATGAAAAACTGTTTTTT
clone size: .; J gene: TRBJ2-1; V gene: TRBV5-1; D gene: TRBD2; CDR3 protein: CASSPQAGDSYNEQFF; CDR3 DNA: TGCGCCAGCAGCCCCCAGGCGGGAGACTCCTACAATGAGCAGTTCTTC
clone size: .; J gene: TRBJ2-2; V gene: TRBV20-1; D gene: TRBD1; CDR3 protein: CSASLGGFTGELFF; CDR3 DNA: TGCAGTGCTAGTTTAGGGGGCTTCACCGGGGAGCTGTTTTTT
clone size: many; J gene: TRBJ2-7; V gene: TRBV11-2; D gene: .; CDR3 protein: CASSLPGSHEQYF; CDR3 DNA: TGTGCCAGCAGCTTACCAGGGTCTCACGAGCAGTACTTC
clone size: .; J gene: TRBJ1-5; V gene: TRBV7-2; D gene: .; CDR3 protein: CASSLGSYYQPQHF; CDR3 DNA: TGTGCCAGCAGCTTAGGATCTTACTATCAGCCCCAGCATTTT
clone size: few; J gene: TRBJ1-2; V gene: TRBV6-5; D gene: .; CDR3 protein: CASSYSQINYGYTF; CDR3 DNA: TGTGCCAGCAGTTACTCGCAGATTAACTATGGCTACACCTTC
clone size: few; J gene: TRBJ1-1; V gene: TRBV7-2; D gene: TRBD1; CDR3 protein: CASSLVSGTENTEAFF; CDR3 DNA: TGTGCCAGCAGCTTAGTCTCGGGGACAGAGAACACTGAAGCTTTCTTT
clone size: .; J gene: TRBJ2-1; V gene: TRBV14; D gene: TRBD2; CDR3 protein: CASRASGTDYNEQFF; CDR3 DNA: TGTGCCAGCAGAGCTAGCGGGACAGACTACAATGAGCAGTTCTTC
clone size: .; J gene: TRBJ2-5; V gene: TRBV7-2; D gene: .; CDR3 protein: CASSVGVGETQYF; CDR3 DNA: TGTGCCAGCAGCGTGGGAGTAGGAGAGACCCAGTACTTC
clone size: few; J gene: TRBJ2-1; V gene: TRBV28; D gene: TRBD2; CDR3 protein: CASSSAQLQTGLAGGNDEQFF; CDR3 DNA: TGTGCCAGCAGCTCAGCACAATTACAAACGGGACTAGCGGGAGGAAATGATGAGCAGTTCTTC
clone size: few; J gene: TRBJ2-1; V gene: TRBV19; D gene: .; CDR3 protein: CASSIDRRPYNEQFF; CDR3 DNA: TGTGCCAGTAGTATAGATCGAAGGCCTTACAATGAGCAGTTCTTC
clone size: many; J gene: TRBJ1-2; V gene: TRBV9; D gene: .; CDR3 protein: CASSVDTERRYGYTF; CDR3 DNA: TGTGCCAGCAGCGTAGATACGGAAAGGCGATATGGCTACACCTTC
clone size: many; J gene: TRBJ2-3; V gene: TRBV7-2; D gene: TRBD2; CDR3 protein: CASSLAGTSRNTQYF; CDR3 DNA: TGTGCCAGCAGCTTAGCCGGGACTAGCAGAAATACGCAGTATTTT
clone size: .; J gene: TRBJ2-1; V gene: TRBV9; D gene: .; CDR3 protein: CASSVVAGNYNEQFF; CDR3 DNA: TGTGCCAGCAGCGTAGTGGCAGGGAATTACAATGAGCAGTTCTTC
clone size: .; J gene: TRBJ2-2; V gene: TRBV11-2; D gene: .; CDR3 protein: CASSPRGARMTGELFF; CDR3 DNA: TGTGCCAGCAGCCCCCGGGGGGCGAGGATGACCGGGGAGCTGTTTTTT
clone size: few; J gene: TRBJ2-7; V gene: TRBV19; D gene: .; CDR3 protein: CASRPEAGDSREQYF; CDR3 DNA: TGTGCCAGTAGGCCCGAGGCTGGGGACTCTAGGGAGCAGTACTTC
clone size: few; J gene: TRBJ2-7; V gene: TRBV7-9; D gene: .; CDR3 protein: CASSRLDYEQYF; CDR3 DNA: TGTGCCAGCAGCCGCTTGGACTACGAGCAGTACTTC
clone size: .; J gene: TRBJ2-1; V gene: TRBV4-2; D gene: TRBD1; CDR3 protein: CASSPRTGVNNEQFF; CDR3 DNA: TGTGCCAGCAGCCCCCGGACAGGGGTTAACAATGAGCAGTTCTTC
clone size: many; J gene: TRBJ2-3; V gene: TRBV5-1; D gene: .; CDR3 protein: CASSLGRDTQYF; CDR3 DNA: TGTGCCAGCAGCTTAGGGCGAGATACGCAGTATTTT
clone size: .; J gene: TRBJ2-7; V gene: TRBV11-2; D gene: TRBD2; CDR3 protein: CASSFKFLGLAGAYYEQYF; CDR3 DNA: TGTGCCAGCAGCTTCAAATTTTTGGGACTAGCGGGAGCATATTACGAGCAGTACTTC
clone size: .; J gene: TRBJ2-7; V gene: TRBV9; D gene: .; CDR3 protein: CASSDGQNYEQYF; CDR3 DNA: TGTGCCAGCAGTGACGGACAGAACTACGAGCAGTACTTC
clone size: few; J gene: TRBJ1-2; V gene: TRBV20-1; D gene: .; CDR3 protein: CSARAHVNYGYTF; CDR3 DNA: TGCAGTGCTAGAGCCCATGTGAACTATGGCTACACCTTC
clone size: .; J gene: TRBJ2-5; V gene: TRBV5-1; D gene: .; CDR3 protein: CASSLGDRRGETQYF; CDR3 DNA: TGCGCCAGCAGCTTGGGCGACAGAAGAGGAGAGACCCAGTACTTC
clone size: .; J gene: TRBJ2-2; V gene: TRBV20-1; D gene: .; CDR3 protein: CSARYQTGTGELFF; CDR3 DNA: TGCAGTGCTAGATATCAAACGGGGACCGGGGAGCTGTTTTTT
clone size: many; J gene: TRBJ1-5; V gene: TRBV5-6; D gene: .; CDR3 protein: CASSSQGGGNQPQHF; CDR3 DNA: TGTGCCAGCAGCTCCCAGGGAGGCGGCAATCAGCCCCAGCATTTT
clone size: .; J gene: TRBJ2-5; V gene: TRBV20-1; D gene: TRBD1; CDR3 protein: CSASPGQTYQETQYF; CDR3 DNA: TGCAGTGCTAGCCCGGGACAGACTTACCAAGAGACCCAGTACTTC
clone size: .; J gene: TRBJ1-4; V gene: TRBV15; D gene: .; CDR3 protein: CATSRENSKLFF; CDR3 DNA: TGTGCCACCAGCAGAGAGAACAGTAAACTGTTTTTT
clone size: many; J gene: TRBJ2-3; V gene: TRBV20-1; D gene: TRBD2; CDR3 protein: CSAKDGGGTPDTQYF; CDR3 DNA: TGCAGTGCCAAAGATGGGGGAGGGACCCCAGATACGCAGTATTTT
clone size: few; J gene: TRBJ1-1; V gene: TRBV20-1; D gene: .; CDR3 protein: CSARRPLSGMNTEAFF; CDR3 DNA: TGCAGTGCTAGGAGGCCTCTAAGCGGGATGAACACTGAAGCTTTCTTT
clone size: .; J gene: TRBJ2-1; V gene: TRBV7-3; D gene: .; CDR3 protein: CASSPRGGVLSSKSYNEQFF; CDR3 DNA: TGTGCCAGCAGCCCCAGGGGGGGCGTACTATCATCAAAATCCTACAATGAGCAGTTCTTC
clone size: .; J gene: TRBJ1-2; V gene: TRBV13; D gene: .; CDR3 protein: CASSLTEMAGYTF; CDR3 DNA: TGTGCCAGCAGCTTGACTGAGATGGCTGGCTACACCTTC
clone size: few; J gene: TRBJ2-7; V gene: TRBV7-9; D gene: .; CDR3 protein: CASSLTGIYEQYF; CDR3 DNA: TGTGCCAGCAGCTTAACAGGGATCTACGAGCAGTACTTC
clone size: few; J gene: TRBJ2-1; V gene: TRBV24-1; D gene: TRBD2; CDR3 protein: CATSDLLAGGPNEQFF; CDR3 DNA: TGTGCCACCAGTGACCTACTAGCGGGGGGGCCTAATGAGCAGTTCTTC
clone size: few; J gene: TRBJ2-1; V gene: TRBV25-1; D gene: .; CDR3 protein: CASSDFAAYNEQFF; CDR3 DNA: TGTGCCAGCAGTGATTTCGCCGCCTACAATGAGCAGTTCTTC
clone size: few; J gene: TRBJ1-5; V gene: TRBV12-3/TRBV12-4; D gene: .; CDR3 protein: CASSSSGVNQPQHF; CDR3 DNA: TGTGCCAGCAGTTCCAGCGGGGTAAATCAGCCCCAGCATTTT